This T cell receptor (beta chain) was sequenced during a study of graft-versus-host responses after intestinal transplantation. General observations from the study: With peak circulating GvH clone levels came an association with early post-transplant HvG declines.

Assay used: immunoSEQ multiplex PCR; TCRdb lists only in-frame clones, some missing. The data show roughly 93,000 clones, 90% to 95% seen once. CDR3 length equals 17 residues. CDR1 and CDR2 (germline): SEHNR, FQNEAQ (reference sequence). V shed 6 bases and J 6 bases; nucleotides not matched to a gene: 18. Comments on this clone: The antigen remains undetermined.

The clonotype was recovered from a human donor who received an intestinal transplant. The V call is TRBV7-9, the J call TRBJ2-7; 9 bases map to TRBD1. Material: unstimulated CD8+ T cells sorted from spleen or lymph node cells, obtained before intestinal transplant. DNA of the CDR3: TGTGCCAGCAGTTCAAATAACAGGGGGCCAGATGGGATCGAGCAGTACTTC. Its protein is CASSSNNRGPDGIEQYF.